Each of the 26 T cell receptor beta chains below was sequenced from the same sample in a study of Graves' ophthalmopathy and Graves' hyperthyroidism. Amplification of TCR beta CDR3 regions used RNA transcripts. RT-PCR in the first round used HTBI primers; a second-round multiplex PCR followed. TCRdb re-derived calls from the multiplex PCR reads in MiXCR, one entry per CDR3 protein. Among roughly 1.1 million distinct CDR3 sequences listed, 35% to 40% were seen once. Sequenced sample: peripheral blood or thyroid tissue (not recorded which). The receptors derive from an adult man with Graves' hyperthyroidism.

The chain joins TRBV29-1 to TRBJ2-5; 10 bases line up with TRBD1. Germline V gene data show CDR1 as SQVTM and CDR2 as ANQGSEA. V lost 5 bases, J lost 9 bases, and 12 bases stayed unmatched. The CDR3 spans 14 residues. Written as DNA, the CDR3 is TGCAGCGTTCGTTCGGACAGGGGGGATCAGCCCCAGTACTTC. This encodes CSVRSDRGDQPQYF.

The chain uses TRBV20-1 and TRBJ2-7; maybe TRBD2 (5 bases). Germline-derived CDR1 and CDR2 are DFQATT and SNEGSKA (reference sequence). V was pared by 6 bases and J by 0 bases, with 12 bases between. CDR3 length: 13 residues. As DNA, the CDR3 is TGCAGTGCGGAGAACGGGGACTCCTACGAGCAGTACTTC. This gives the protein CSAENGDSYEQYF.

This clonotype came up many times. The chain is built from TRBV20-1 and TRBJ1-4; D gene uncertain. From germline, CDR1 is DFQATT and CDR2 SNEGSKA (reference sequence). This CDR3 contains 14 residues. V dropped 5 bases and J dropped 7 bases, with 17 bases sitting between them. CDR3: CSAQTGQAGEKLFF. The CDR3 DNA reads TGCAGTGCTCAGACGGGCCAAGCGGGTGAAAAACTGTTTTTT.

Regarding this clonotype: Germline is not matched at one junction end, which may reflect a read error. The rearrangement joins TRBV4-3 to TRBJ1-2, with D perhaps TRBD1 (5 bases). The germline CDR1 and CDR2 sequences are LGHNA and YSLEER. The CDR3 sequence is 16 residues long. The CDR3 loop is CASSQDLAAGIDGYTF. For the CDR3, the DNA is TGCGCCAGCAGCCAAGATCTAGCTGCAGGGATCGATGGTTACACCTTC.

This clonotype was seen repeatedly, ten times or more. The chain recombines TRBV7-9 with TRBJ1-4, with unresolved D. CDR1 and CDR2 (germline): SEHNR, FQNEAQ (reference sequence). This CDR3 is built from 17 residues. V lost 3 bases to trimming and J lost 3 bases, with 17 bases between them. DNA of the CDR3: TGTGCCAGCAGCTTGAGTAGTATGGGATCGGCTAATGAAAAACTGTTTTTT. Translated, it gives CASSLSSMGSANEKLFF. Filled out from reference TRBV7-9 and TRBJ1-4, the complete variable domain reads DTGVSQNPRHKITKRGQNVTFRCDPISEHNRLYWYRQTLGQGPEFLTYFQNEAQLEKSRLLSDRFSAERPKGSFSTLEIQRTEQGDSAMYLCASSLSSMGSANEKLFFGSGTQLSVL.

In its sample, this clonotype was seen many times. The rearrangement joins TRBV15 to TRBJ1-5, with 7 bases that match TRBD1. This CDR3 contains 15 residues. The ends lost 7 bases at V and 4 bases at J; junction bases unmatched: 10. Germline V CDR1 and CDR2: LNHNV, YYDKDF (reference sequence). The CDR3 sequence is CATTTDREGNQPQHF. The DNA for the CDR3 is TGTGCCACCACCACAGACAGGGAGGGGAATCAGCCCCAGCATTTT.

The chain carries TRBV2 and TRBJ2-2, with TRBD2 as a possible D gene (6 bases). Trimming took off 6 bases at V and 7 bases at J, with 15 bases between the two ends. This CDR3 spans 14 amino acids. Germline-derived CDR1 and CDR2 are SNHLY and FYNNEI. In DNA form, the CDR3 reads TGTGCCAGCAGCCCCAGACTAGGGAGCGGGGAGCTGTTTTTT. It is translated as CASSPRLGSGELFF.

The table lists this clonotype with many counts. The chain joins TRBV5-1 to TRBJ1-3; D is undetermined. Trimming shortened V by 2 bases and J by 3 bases, and 12 bases separated the two germline ends. In germline, CDR1 is SGHRS, CDR2 YFSETQ. There are 15 residues in the CDR3. In nucleotides, the CDR3 is TGCGCCAGCAGCTTTCGGGGTCAACTTGGAAACACCATATATTTT. This gives the protein CASSFRGQLGNTIYF.

This clonotype was observed a handful of times. The chain joins TRBV5-6 to TRBJ1-5; D is perhaps TRBD1 (5 bases). Germline CDR1 reads SGHDT; CDR2 reads YYEEEE. The V end was cut by 5 bases, the J end by 9 bases, with 12 bases between. This CDR3 is built from 12 residues. CDR3 bases: TGTGCCAGCAGTCCCGCCCAGGGGCCCCAGCATTTT. Protein sequence: CASSPAQGPQHF.

The rearrangement uses TRBV6-1 and TRBJ1-5, with 8 bases that match TRBD1. CDR3 size: 15 residues. Germline loops: CDR1 MNHNS, CDR2 SASEGT. V lost 5 bases to trimming and J lost 11 bases; unmatched junction nucleotides: 14. The CDR3 reads CASSWRQGFQETQHF. The CDR3 DNA is TGTGCCAGCAGTTGGCGACAGGGGTTTCAAGAGACCCAGCATTTT.

In this sample, this clonotype turned up a few times. The rearrangement joins TRBV5-8 to TRBJ2-7; no reliable D call. V dropped 1 base and J dropped 0 bases, with 11 bases sitting between them. The CDR3 sequence is 15 residues long. CDR1 and CDR2 (germline): SGHTS, YDEGEE. CDR3 region: CASSLHPRPSYEQYF. CDR3 nucleotides: TGTGCCAGCAGCTTGCATCCCAGACCCTCCTACGAGCAGTACTTC.

The gene calls are TRBV25-1 and TRBJ1-6; the D gene is possibly TRBD1 (5 bases). V was pared by 6 bases and J by 5 bases, with 17 bases between. The CDR3 is 16 amino acids. CDR1 is MGHDK, CDR2 SYGVNS, per germline. The CDR3 DNA is TGTGCCAGCAGCGACACCGGGACTGACAATAATTCACCCCTCCACTTT. It encodes CASSDTGTDNNSPLHF. The full variable domain, with the rest looked up from reference TRBV25-1 and TRBJ1-6, is EADIYQTPRYLVIGTGKKITLECSQTMGHDKMYWYQQDPGMELHLIHYSYGVNSTEKGDLSSESTVSRIRTEHFPLTLESARPSHTSQYLCASSDTGTDNNSPLHFGNGTRLTVT.

The sample holds a few counts of this clonotype. This chain connects TRBV25-1 to TRBJ2-3; D gene uncertain. This CDR3 is 13 amino acids long. Trimming removed 1 base at V and 2 bases at J, with 4 bases between. Germline assignment: CDR1 MGHDK and CDR2 SYGVNS. In nucleotides, the CDR3 is TGTGCCAGCAGTGAATCCGCCACAGATACGCAGTATTTT. Protein: CASSESATDTQYF.

The chain has TRBV12-3 or TRBV12-4 and TRBJ2-6; no definite D call. The CDR3 extends over 17 amino acids. Trimming left V 4 bases short and J 0 bases short, with 13 bases between. The CDR3 reads CASSSRVAHSGANVLTF. In DNA, the CDR3 is TGTGCCAGCAGTTCCCGGGTAGCTCACTCTGGGGCCAACGTCCTGACTTTC.

This clonotype was found many times. The chain carries TRBV20-1 and TRBJ1-5; TRBD1 might be the D (5 bases). Germline CDR1 DFQATT, CDR2 SNEGSKA (reference sequence). The CDR3 sequence is 12 residues long. Trimming left V 3 bases short and J 10 bases short, with 13 bases between. The CDR3: CSARTEGNPQHF. For the CDR3, the DNA is TGCAGTGCTAGGACAGAGGGAAATCCCCAGCATTTT.

There are many counts of this clonotype. The chain uses TRBV10-3 and TRBJ1-2; D remains ambiguous. V was trimmed by 6 bases and J by 2 bases, leaving 10 bases between them. CDR3 length equals 13 residues. Germline V gives CDR1 ENHRY, CDR2 SYGVKD. The CDR3: CAISTPGNYGYTF. The CDR3 DNA sequence: TGTGCCATCAGCACGCCGGGGAACTATGGCTACACCTTC.

This clonotype was counted ten times or more. J is TRBJ2-5 and V is TRBV19, with D perhaps matching TRBD2 (6 bases). Germline V lookup: CDR1 LNHDA, CDR2 SQIVND (reference sequence). Trimming removed 5 bases at V and 9 bases at J, with 13 bases between. CDR3 length: 12 residues. The CDR3: CASSGGAWSQYF. CDR3 DNA: TGTGCCAGTAGTGGCGGGGCTTGGTCCCAGTACTTC.

This chain uses TRBV15 with TRBJ1-4; D gene ambiguous. Trimming shortened V by 5 bases and J by 0 bases, and 10 bases separated the two germline ends. Germline V gene lookup returns CDR1 LNHNV and CDR2 YYDKDF (reference sequence). The CDR3 is 15 residues long. Written as DNA, the CDR3 is TGTGCCACCAGCGAGGGCAGAACAACTAATGAAAAACTGTTTTTT. Translating gives CATSEGRTTNEKLFF.

This clonotype has ten or more counts. The CDR3 sequence: CSARGDYYPYEQYF. For the CDR3, the DNA is TGCAGTGCTAGAGGGGACTACTATCCCTACGAGCAGTACTTC. This chain connects TRBV20-1 to TRBJ2-7, with 7 bases fitting TRBD2. CDR1 is DFQATT and CDR2 is SNEGSKA in the germline V gene (reference sequence). Trimming at V came to 1 base and at J to 2 bases, leaving 5 bases not matched to a gene. This CDR3 has 14 residues.

The rearrangement links TRBV4-1 to TRBJ2-7; maybe TRBD2 (5 bases). V was shortened by 1 base and J by 0 bases, with 10 bases between the two germline ends. This CDR3 contains 15 residues. CDR1 and CDR2 from the germline V gene are MGHRA and YSYEKL. CDR3 protein: CASSQGRGSSYEQYF. Written as DNA, the CDR3 is TGCGCCAGCAGCCAAGGAAGAGGGTCCTCCTACGAGCAGTACTTC.

This clonotype was counted only a few times. Sequence at one end of the junction differs from germline and may be a read error. The chain carries TRBV7-2 and TRBJ2-7; 8 bases agree with TRBD1. The V gene's germline CDR1 is SGHTA and CDR2 FQGNSA. This CDR3 has 15 residues. The CDR3 loop reads CASSQDQQGAYEQYF. The CDR3 bases are TGCGCCAGCAGCCAAGATCAACAGGGGGCCTACGAGCAGTACTTC.

The V and J genes are TRBV7-2 and TRBJ2-7, with no clear D. The V gene's germline CDR1 is SGHTA and CDR2 FQGNSA. This CDR3 region has 16 residues. Trimming cost V 5 bases and J 0 bases, with 17 bases left between them. In nucleotides, the CDR3 is TGTGCCAGCAGCCGTATGGAATCTGGGCTCTCCTACGAGCAGTACTTC. Residues: CASSRMESGLSYEQYF.

The chain uses TRBV7-9 and TRBJ1-6; possible D gene TRBD1, 5 bases. V lost 5 bases and J 0 bases, leaving 11 bases between the germline ends. Germline V gene data show CDR1 as SEHNR and CDR2 as FQNEAQ (reference sequence). This CDR3 is built from 16 residues. The DNA for the CDR3 is TGTGCCAGCAGCCCGGGACTACCCTCCTATAATTCACCCCTCCACTTT. The encoded protein is CASSPGLPSYNSPLHF. Drawing the rest from reference TRBV7-9 and TRBJ1-6, the complete variable domain is DTGVSQNPRHKITKRGQNVTFRCDPISEHNRLYWYRQTLGQGPEFLTYFQNEAQLEKSRLLSDRFSAERPKGSFSTLEIQRTEQGDSAMYLCASSPGLPSYNSPLHFGNGTRLTVT.

This clonotype was seen a few times. The CDR3 DNA reads TGTGCCAGCAGCCCGCGAGCGGGGTACACCGGGGAGCTGTTTTTT. Residues: CASSPRAGYTGELFF. The V call is TRBV13, the J call TRBJ2-2; 7 positions match TRBD2. Germline CDR1 PRHDT, CDR2 FYEKMQ (reference sequence). The CDR3 spans 15 residues. After removal of 5 bases from V and 3 bases from J, the junction contained 6 bases not matched to a gene.

Many counts were recorded for this clonotype. The J gene is TRBJ1-3, the V gene TRBV29-1, with 10 nucleotides matching TRBD1. The CDR3 covers 15 residues. The J segment lost 1 base and the V segment lost 4 bases, leaving 4 bases of the junction unmatched. Germline values: CDR1 SQVTM, CDR2 ANQGSEA. In nucleotides, the CDR3 is TGCAGCGTTGTATGGGACAGGGGATCTGGAAACACCATATATTTT. This encodes CSVVWDRGSGNTIYF.

This clonotype was recorded at least ten times. The CDR3 DNA sequence: TGTGCCAGCAGCAAACCTCGACAGGGACTTTCCTATGGCTACACCTTC. The encoded protein is CASSKPRQGLSYGYTF. The V and J genes are TRBV7-8 and TRBJ1-2; 7 positions match TRBD1. The CDR3 covers 16 residues. The ends lost 5 bases at V and 4 bases at J; junction bases unmatched: 13. Germline CDR1 SGHVS, CDR2 FQNEAQ.